This TCR beta chain was captured in a study of T cell responses to AZD1222 COVID-19 vaccine. The study, taken as a whole, reports: Seropositivity was recorded at baseline in only a handful of AZD1222 recipients.

Concerning this clone: Its antigen is currently unknown.

The CDR3 is made up of 13 amino acids. CDR1 and CDR2 (germline): ENHRY, SYGVKD. Trimming removed 4 bases from V and 11 bases from J, with 16 bases in between. Repertoires were generated with immunoSEQ multiplex PCR, while TCRdb's copy carries only in-frame clones and drops some. The table shows about 180,000 clones, with 85% to 90% occurring only once. The source of this sequence is an adult who received the AZD1222 COVID-19 vaccine. The chain recombines TRBV10-3 with TRBJ2-3, with D perhaps matching TRBD2 (6 bases). Material: peripheral blood, obtained 28 days after the second AZD1222 dose. CDR3 coding DNA: TGTGCCATCAGTGGAGGGAGCGGGTTTCGGCAGTATTTT. As protein: CAISGGSGFRQYF.